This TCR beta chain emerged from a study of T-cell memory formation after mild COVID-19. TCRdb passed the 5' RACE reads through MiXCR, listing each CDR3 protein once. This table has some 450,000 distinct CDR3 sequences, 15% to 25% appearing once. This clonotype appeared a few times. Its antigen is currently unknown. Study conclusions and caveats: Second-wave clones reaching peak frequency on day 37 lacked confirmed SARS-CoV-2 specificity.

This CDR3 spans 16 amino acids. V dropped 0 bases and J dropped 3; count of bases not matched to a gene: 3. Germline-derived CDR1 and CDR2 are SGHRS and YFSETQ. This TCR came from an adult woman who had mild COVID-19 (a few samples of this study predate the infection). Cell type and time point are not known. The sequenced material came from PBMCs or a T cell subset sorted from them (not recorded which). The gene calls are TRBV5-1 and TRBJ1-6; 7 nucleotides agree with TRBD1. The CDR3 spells CASSLAPGGYNSPLHF. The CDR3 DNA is TGCGCCAGCAGCTTGGCCCCAGGGGGCTATAATTCACCCCTCCACTTT.